This T cell receptor beta chain emerged from a study of T-cell memory formation after mild COVID-19 (dated by TCRdb to the early 2020s). Regarding the complete study: Most TCR sequence clusters were specific to one of the two donors. In a couple of donors, T-cell clones that expanded and contracted after mild COVID-19 were followed by sequencing TCRalpha and TCRbeta repertoires longitudinally. Two young, previously healthy adult volunteers, one female and one male, were included in the cohort. General conclusions and limits of the study: Clones contracting from day 15 to 85 had balanced CD4/CD8 phenotypes, while a second wave expanding from day 15 to 37 was biased towards CD4+. Some responding clones were detected in pre-infection memory, which suggested that pre-existing cross-reactive memory T cells had joined the SARS-CoV-2 response. The second-wave clones that peaked on day 37 were not confirmed to be SARS-CoV-2 specific. Contracting CD4+ clones were located mainly in the CM and EM memory subsets, whereas CD8+ clones were found to be enriched in EMRA. The study included only two mild cases, and larger cohorts that include severe cases with pre-infection samples were judged to be necessary.

As concerns this clonotype: Its recognized antigen is unknown. The sample holds no much larger clone one base away, and base qualities are not on file.

PBMCs were isolated by Ficoll-Paque density gradient centrifugation. The instrument was an Illumina NovaSeq 6000. TCRalpha and TCRbeta cDNA libraries were constructed by 5'RACE with constant-segment primers, with sample barcodes and unique molecular identifiers being introduced. Trizol reagent was used to extract RNA from every sample. Libraries were amplified in two PCR steps, with a second sample barcode and Illumina TruSeq adapters added in the second step. Libraries were sequenced on an Illumina NovaSeq with 2 x 150 bp paired-end reads. From the authors' description of their analysis: Reads were demultiplexed and collapsed into UMI-guided consensus sequences with migec v1.2.7. Using mixcr v2.1.11, the UMI consensuses were aligned to TRA and TRB V and J templates and assembled into clonotypes. Clonotypes were classified as expanded or contracted when called significant by both edgeR and NoisET, with noise models trained on biological replicates. For edgeR calls, the thresholds were a false discovery rate-adjusted p below 0.01 and a log2 fold-change of 1. As an exploratory analysis of dynamics, max-normalized trajectories of the 1000 most abundant clonotypes were examined with PCA combined with hierarchical clustering. Separately sequenced CD4+ and CD8+ repertoires were used to assign the CD4 or CD8 phenotype of responding clones. Through fastp at Q25 and MiXCR, TCRdb rebuilt clones from the public reads, retaining in-frame beta chains. Rows matching on CDR3 protein sequence are summarized as one entry with the most common DNA and genes. The V and J calls come from TCRdb's annotation, not from the publication. Within this sample are fewer than 250,000 distinct CDR3 sequences, with approximately 10% of them counted one time only. Jointly, the top ten make up less than 4% of the sample.

From cysteine to phenylalanine, the CDR3 is 14 amino acids long. Left in the record is the CDR3 DNA by itself, 42 bases read in frame from the first base. V is reduced by 4 bases and J by 5 bases, leaving a spacing of 15 bases between them. Taken from the germline V gene, the CDR1 and CDR2 loops are SGHDT and YYEEEE. Sequencing was carried out using PBMCs or a T cell subset sorted from them (not recorded which). The receptor comes from a man between 18 and 29 years old who had mild COVID-19 (a few samples of this study predate the infection). The sample titles of this study are shuffled in the database, so cell type and time point are left out; the donor was told from shared clones. Recombination linked TRBV5-6 to TRBJ2-5, with TRBD2 as a weak D call on 6 bases. The DNA is as follows: TGTGCCAGCAGCGCCCTGGGGGGACGGGAGACCCAGTACTTC. It is translated as CASSALGGRETQYF.